Given below is one TCR beta chain in context. Researchers ran the PCR with 60 Vbeta and 13 Jbeta primers. Clones were read by immunoSEQ multiplex PCR, and TCRdb kept only the in-frame ones, dropping some. The sample holds about 150,000 clones, roughly 64% seen once. The data were taken from a study of cytomegalovirus exposure and HLA in healthy donors. At the level of the study: Some 200 million T cells yielded 90 million to 130 million unique TCR beta sequences, as an earlier analysis found.

V was pared by 6 bases and J by 1 base, with 5 bases of the junction left unmatched. CDR1 KGHSH and CDR2 LQKENI come from the germline V gene. The CDR3 length is 15 residues. V and J are TRBV18 and TRBJ2-1; TRBD2 aligns across 8 bases. Sequenced sample: PBMCs. This sequence originates from a woman in her 30s in good health and CMV-seropositive. The CDR3 sequence: CASSLTSGSYNEQFF. In nucleotides, the CDR3 is TGTGCCAGCTCCCTCACTAGCGGATCCTACAATGAGCAGTTCTTC. The full variable domain, its missing parts supplied by reference TRBV18 and TRBJ2-1, is NAGVMQNPRHLVRRRGQEARLRCSPMKGHSHVYWYRQLPEEGLKFMVYLQKENIIDESGMPKERFSAEFPKEGPSILRIQQVVRGDSAAYFCASSLTSGSYNEQFFGPGTRLTVL.